This T cell receptor (beta chain) was documented in a study of blood T cell repertoires in COVID-19 (TCRdb year 2020). Regarding the study in general: Samples covering the acute and convalescent phases of COVID-19 were provided by collaborators in the United States, Italy and Spain. Samples were obtained from the ongoing ImmuneRACE study (first 160 participants) and from approximately 1,200 subjects provided by 6 global collaborators. The prospective study material was composed of cDNA or gDNA derived from T cells, B-cell-depleted T cells, or PBMCs. Where available, HLA class I and class II types were taken from metadata supplied by the sample provider and were not determined by assay-based typing. The repertoires were made available in a free public database intended to serve as a resource for research on the immune response to SARS-CoV-2. Nearly every sample came with metadata listing a de-identified subject ID, COVID-19 status, age in years and sex. Subjects who had been exposed to COVID-19, were actively infected with it, or had recovered from it provided the deeply sampled blood TCRbeta repertoires that made up the dataset.

About this clone: This receptor's antigen is unknown. Within one base of it there is no much larger clone, and no base qualities were kept.

TCRbeta CDR3 regions were amplified from genomic DNA using the immunoSEQ Assay, a bias-controlled multiplex PCR. As for the original processing: The number of nucleated cells in each sample was estimated by amplification of reference gene primers within the assay. To quantify the absolute abundance of each unique TCRbeta CDR3 rearrangement, sequence reads were collapsed and filtered. For each sample, productive Simpson clonality was calculated by taking the square root of Simpson's diversity index across productive rearrangements. TCRdb carries this immuneACCESS record with in-frame sequences only. Its versions omit some clonotypes, under half of them owing to an unresolved V gene in the studies checked, with the rest unexplained. That table is the source of V, J and clone size, and D and trimming were worked out from the DNA. The sample contains 150,000 to 200,000 clones, over 75% of them found a single time. The ten largest clones take up about 26% of the sample.

On the study overall, not on this receptor specifically: The amount of clinical and demographic metadata varied by source and participant and was provided uncurated.

From cysteine to phenylalanine, the CDR3 is 16 amino acids long. The entry retains the CDR3 DNA only, 48 bases that are in frame from base 1. V is pared back by 5 bases and J by 1 base, with 14 bases lying between the germline termini. For CDR1 and CDR2, the germline V gene lists MDHEN and SYDVKM. Collaborating institutions collected whole blood in K2EDTA tubes following their own protocols. For TCRbeta analysis, collaborators shipped samples in one of three forms: frozen whole blood, isolated PBMCs, or DNA extracted from either of those sample types. The rearrangement joined TRBV28 to TRBJ2-2, and perhaps TRBD1 as D gene, on 6 matching bases. The TCR was taken from a woman in her 70s with acute or convalescent COVID-19. The sequencing input was peripheral blood. The CDR3 amino acid sequence is: CASSRPGTRNTGELFF. In nucleotide form, the sequence is TGTGCCAGCAGTAGGCCCGGGACACGGAACACCGGGGAGCTGTTTTTT. The CDR3, completed at both ends by the reference TRBV28 and TRBJ2-2 genes, gives the full variable domain DVKVTQSSRYLVKRTGEKVFLECVQDMDHENMFWYRQDPGLGLRLIYFSYDVKMKEKGDIPEGYSVSREKKERFSLILESASTNQTSMYLCASSRPGTRNTGELFFGEGSRLTVL.